Shown below are 4 T cell receptor beta chains from a single sample sequenced in a study of spatial heterogeneity in lung cancer. The time point was: sample taken at primary tumor resection. Whole RNA came from tumor, nontumor lung or frozen PBMC and was sequenced without being sorted. Each CDR3 protein is one row after TCRdb ran MiXCR on the 5' RACE reads. Of tens of thousands of distinct CDR3 sequences listed, roughly 9.5% are singletons. This material consisted of PBMCs, taken at surgery. These receptors were collected from a male donor with early-stage non-small cell lung cancer.

This clonotype was detected ten times or more. The V gene is TRBV24-1, the J gene TRBJ2-1; the match to TRBD1 covers 8 bases. Trimming removed 3 bases from V and 8 bases from J; junction bases left unmatched: 5. Per germline, CDR1 KGHDR and CDR2 SFDVKD. This CDR3 contains 14 residues. The CDR3 region is CATSDPDRGDEQFF. As DNA, the CDR3 is TGTGCCACCAGTGATCCTGACAGGGGTGATGAGCAGTTCTTC.

This clonotype has just a few counts. J is TRBJ2-1 and V is TRBV29-1, with D possibly matching TRBD1 (5 bases). The CDR3 is made up of 11 amino acids. Looked up from germline, CDR1 is SQVTM and CDR2 is ANQGSEA. V was shortened by 6 bases and J by 9 bases, with 12 bases between the two germline ends. The CDR3 DNA follows: TGCAGCGTGGTCGAAGGGGTTGAGCAGTTCTTC. Its translation is CSVVEGVEQFF.

This clonotype showed up just a few times. The chain has TRBV3-1 and TRBJ2-1; 8 bases map to TRBD2. Trimming took 0 bases from V and 6 from J; bases not matched to a gene: 4. Germline-derived CDR1 and CDR2 are LGHDT and YNNKEL (reference sequence). The CDR3 totals 15 residues. For the CDR3, the DNA is TGTGCCAGCAGCCAAGAGGGGAGCGGGAGCAATGAGCAGTTCTTC. Its protein is CASSQEGSGSNEQFF.

This clonotype was seen many times. The CDR3 coding sequence is TGTGCCAGCACCTCTCCCTGGGACACCACCCCTAAGAATGAGCAGTTCTTC. As protein: CASTSPWDTTPKNEQFF. The V and J genes are TRBV7-2 and TRBJ2-1, with D possibly matching TRBD1 (6 bases). CDR3 length: 17 residues. Germline V gene lookup returns CDR1 SGHTA and CDR2 FQGNSA. V gave up 7 bases and J gave up 7 bases, with 26 bases separating them.